The clone carrying this TCR beta chain was observed a few times. Per germline, CDR1 LGHDT and CDR2 YNNKEL (reference sequence). Trimming removed 0 bases at V and 4 bases at J, with 10 bases between. This CDR3 contains 15 residues. The library gave individual cDNA molecules unique molecular identifiers. TCRdb reprocessed the 5' RACE reads via MiXCR and lists one record per CDR3 protein. The sample shows roughly 81,000 distinct CDR3 sequences, approximately 8% of them seen only once. This specimen comes from a study of human T cells and chemical hapten exposure. At the level of the study: Small discrepancies in pooled library volume mainly accounted for the varying TCR yields per sample.

The authors extracted total RNA from unfractionated whole blood. This TCR was sampled from a male donor in good health. This chain uses TRBV3-1 with TRBJ2-1; D unclear. The CDR3 region has the DNA TGTGCCAGCAGCCAAGAAACGTCAGAGTACAATGAGCAGTTCTTC. Residues: CASSQETSEYNEQFF.